The entry below gives a single T cell receptor (gamma chain) sequence along with its context. Its antigen is unknown. No base-level quality is on record; no much larger clone is a single base apart. This entry is derived from a study of human gamma delta and Vdelta1 T cells (dated by TCRdb to 2016 to 2018). About the study as a whole: The study examined Delta One T cells, which are Vd1+ gamma-delta T cells, as cytotoxic effectors against acute myeloid leukemia. Here is what the overall study found, with its caveats: Polyclonality and broad cytotoxic targeting of acute myeloid leukemia were reported for Delta One T cells.

Libraries were prepared through PCR. Sequencing was performed on an Illumina MiSeq. TCRdb reran clone calling on the public reads with CATT; rows sharing one DNA sequence were then combined. The sample table shows fewer than 10,000 gamma-chain clones, and around 50% are seen once. The top ten clonotypes cover under 3% of the sample. From its cysteine to its phenylalanine, the CDR3 spans 17 amino acids. Only the CDR3 DNA is retained, 51 bases long and in frame from the first base. CDR1 and CDR2 are drawn from the germline V gene (reference sequence): VTNTFY, YDVSTARD. Trimming removed 0 bases from V and 0 bases from J; the gene matches leave 7 bases unexplained.

Rearrangement joined TRGV3 to TRGJP1. The sequence came from a human donor in good health. What was sequenced was Vdelta1 gamma-delta T cells from blood grown in culture (DOT cells). This sample's cell subset or site label indicates: Delta One T cells, in vitro expanded/differentiated Vd1+ gamma-delta T cells. The bases are TGTGCCACCTGGGACAGGCCGGATAATACCACTGGTTGGTTCAAGATATTT. It translates to CATWDRPDNTTGWFKIF.